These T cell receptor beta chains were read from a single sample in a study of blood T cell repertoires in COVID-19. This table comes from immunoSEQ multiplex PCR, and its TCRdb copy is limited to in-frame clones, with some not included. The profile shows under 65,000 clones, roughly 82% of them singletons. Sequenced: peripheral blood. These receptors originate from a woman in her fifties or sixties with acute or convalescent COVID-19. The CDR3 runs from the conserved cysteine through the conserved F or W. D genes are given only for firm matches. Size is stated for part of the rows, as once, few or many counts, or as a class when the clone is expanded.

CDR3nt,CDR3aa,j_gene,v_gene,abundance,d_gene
TGTGCCAGCAGCCCCCGGGACAGGGGCAACACTGAAGCTTTCTTT,CASSPRDRGNTEAFF,TRBJ1-1,TRBV11-2,.,TRBD1
TGTGCCAGCAGCTTGGGAGCGGTTTCCTACAATGAGCAGTTCTTC,CASSLGAVSYNEQFF,TRBJ2-1,TRBV5-4,.,.
TGCGCCAGCAGCCGTGGGACAGGGGCGGGCAATGAGCAGTTCTTC,CASSRGTGAGNEQFF,TRBJ2-1,TRBV5-1,.,TRBD1
TGCGCCAGCAGCTTCGGCGGGACGGCTAACTATGGCTACACCTTC,CASSFGGTANYGYTF,TRBJ1-2,TRBV5-1,.,.
TGTGCCAGCAGTTACCAGGGCGGACGTTTGCATTCACCCCTCCACTTT,CASSYQGGRLHSPLHF,TRBJ1-6,TRBV6-5,.,.
TGCGCCAGCAGCCGTCCCGCCGGGGGGCCCTCCTACAATGAGCAGTTCTTC,CASSRPAGGPSYNEQFF,TRBJ2-1,TRBV4-1,.,.
TGTGCCAGCAGCTTAGAGGCAGGGCTCAACACCGGGGAGCTGTTTTTT,CASSLEAGLNTGELFF,TRBJ2-2,TRBV7-7,once,.
TGTGCCAGCAGTGGGGGGACAGGGCAGGACGAGCAGTACTTC,CASSGGTGQDEQYF,TRBJ2-7,TRBV2,.,TRBD1
TGTGCCAGCAGCCGAGGGACAGGGTGGGCAGAGACCCAGTACTTC,CASSRGTGWAETQYF,TRBJ2-5,TRBV3-1/TRBV3-2,once,TRBD1
TGTGCCGCCAGAGAGGGAACGAACACCGGGGAGCTGTTTTTT,CAAREGTNTGELFF,TRBJ2-2,TRBV10-3,.,.
TGTGCCAGTAGTGTGGACAGGCCTGGTCCCCAGCAGTACTTC,CASSVDRPGPQQYF,TRBJ2-7,TRBV19,.,TRBD1
TGTGCCAGCGGACTAGCAGGTGAGCAGTTCTTC,CASGLAGEQFF,TRBJ2-1,TRBV7-9,.,TRBD2
TGTGCCAGTAGTAAGCACACTGAAGCTTTCTTT,CASSKHTEAFF,TRBJ1-1,TRBV19,.,.
TGTGCCAGTAGTGTAACAGGGGGCGGGGGCTACACCTTC,CASSVTGGGGYTF,TRBJ1-2,TRBV19,.,TRBD1
TGTGCCAGCACCCCGAGTGGGCGGGGGGGTAGAACCGGGGAGCTGTTTTTT,CASTPSGRGGRTGELFF,TRBJ2-2,TRBV9,.,TRBD2
TGTGCCAGCAGCCCTAGCGGGGGGGTTCAGGAGACCCAGTACTTC,CASSPSGGVQETQYF,TRBJ2-5,TRBV7-9,.,TRBD2
TGTGCCAGTAAGGAGCGCAGCTTCAATGAAAAACTGTTTTTT,CASKERSFNEKLFF,TRBJ1-4,TRBV19,.,.
TGCGCCAGCAGCCGGACGGAGGTGGGCACTGAAGCTTTCTTT,CASSRTEVGTEAFF,TRBJ1-1,TRBV5-1,.,.
TGTGCCTGGCAAAGCCTAAACACCGGGGAGCTGTTTTTT,CAWQSLNTGELFF,TRBJ2-2,TRBV30,few,.
TGCGCCAGCAAGGTTGGAGCGGAGGCCGGTTACGAGCAGTACTTC,CASKVGAEAGYEQYF,TRBJ2-7,TRBV5-1,once,.
TGTGCCAGCAGCTCGCCGGGACAGGGCCTTCAAACTAATGAAAAACTGTTTTTT,CASSSPGQGLQTNEKLFF,TRBJ1-4,TRBV11-2,.,TRBD1
TGTGCCAGCAGCGCGCCCCTCGGGGAAGCAATGAACACTGAAGCTTTCTTT,CASSAPLGEAMNTEAFF,TRBJ1-1,TRBV9,.,.
TGTGCCAGCAGCTTAGACCCTACCGGGACAGGGGGAATTTCAGGAAACACCATATATTTT,CASSLDPTGTGGISGNTIYF,TRBJ1-3,TRBV11-2,.,TRBD1
TGTGCCAGCAGTCCTCTGGGGGCTGCAGAATATGGCTACACCTTC,CASSPLGAAEYGYTF,TRBJ1-2,TRBV5-6,.,.
TGTGCCAGCAGCTTAGTGATTAGTAGCGGGGGGTACAATGAGCAGTTCTTC,CASSLVISSGGYNEQFF,TRBJ2-1,TRBV11-2,few,TRBD2
TGTGCCAGTAGTACGCCGACAGGGAGTTTCGGCTATGGCTACACCTTC,CASSTPTGSFGYGYTF,TRBJ1-2,TRBV19,.,TRBD1
TGCGCCAGCAGCAGTGGACAGTACTCTGGAAACACCATATATTTT,CASSSGQYSGNTIYF,TRBJ1-3,TRBV5-1,.,.
TGTGCCAGCAGCCAAAGCAGGGGGACAGAGTACTTC,CASSQSRGTEYF,TRBJ2-7,TRBV3-1/TRBV3-2,.,TRBD1
TGTGCCAGTAGGGGACTAGCGGAAATGAACACCGGGGAGCTGTTTTTT,CASRGLAEMNTGELFF,TRBJ2-2,TRBV19,once,TRBD2
TGTGCCAGCAGCTCGTACCGGGGACAGGAGATAGAAAAACTGTTTTTT,CASSSYRGQEIEKLFF,TRBJ1-4,TRBV5-4,.,TRBD1
TGTGCCACTACTCGGGACAGGGGTTACGGCAATCAGCCCCAGCATTTT,CATTRDRGYGNQPQHF,TRBJ1-5,TRBV19,few,TRBD1
TGTGCCAGCAGCTCCCTCGGGGTTGCCTACGAGCAGTACTTC,CASSSLGVAYEQYF,TRBJ2-7,TRBV11-2,.,.
TGTGCCAGTAGCTTCAACAGGGCAAATGAAAAACTGTTTTTT,CASSFNRANEKLFF,TRBJ1-4,TRBV19,.,.
TGTGCCAGCAGTGAGAGAGGGAGCACTGAAGCTTTCTTT,CASSERGSTEAFF,TRBJ1-1,TRBV6-1,.,.
TGTGCCAGCAGCCAAGATAGACAGGGAGGCTATGGCTACACCTTC,CASSQDRQGGYGYTF,TRBJ1-2,TRBV3-1/TRBV3-2,.,TRBD1
TGTGCCAGCAGTTACCCGACTAGGACAGATACGCAGTATTTT,CASSYPTRTDTQYF,TRBJ2-3,TRBV6-6,.,.
TGTGCCAGCAGCTTACCCAGCGGGGGGGCCTTAGCCAAAAACATTCAGTACTTC,CASSLPSGGALAKNIQYF,TRBJ2-4,TRBV7-9,.,TRBD2
TGTGCCAGCAGCGTCAGGGACAGAACTTCCACTGAAGCTTTCTTT,CASSVRDRTSTEAFF,TRBJ1-1,TRBV9,.,TRBD1
TGTGCCTGGAGTAACAGGGGGTCCGGTGGCTACACCTTC,CAWSNRGSGGYTF,TRBJ1-2,TRBV30,.,TRBD1
TGTGCCACCAGTTTGGGACAGGGGGTCAATCAGCCCCAGCATTTT,CATSLGQGVNQPQHF,TRBJ1-5,TRBV24-1,.,TRBD1
TGTGCCAGCAGCCCAACCGGGACAGGGAAGAATTCACCCCTCCACTTT,CASSPTGTGKNSPLHF,TRBJ1-6,TRBV16,once,TRBD1
TGTGCCAGCAGCTCTCAGGACAGTGGCAATGGCTACACCTTC,CASSSQDSGNGYTF,TRBJ1-2,TRBV9,.,.
TGTGCCAGCTCCCCTCGCCACGGGGGGTCTGGAAACACCATATATTTT,CASSPRHGGSGNTIYF,TRBJ1-3,TRBV2,.,.
TGTGCCAGCAGTGACAGGCGTAATGAAAAACTGTTTTTT,CASSDRRNEKLFF,TRBJ1-4,TRBV6-1,.,.
TGTGCCTGGAGCGGTGAAAAACTGTTTTTT,CAWSGEKLFF,TRBJ1-4,TRBV30,.,.
TGTGCCAGCACCCCAGACAGGGGATGGAGAATGTTCTTT,CASTPDRGWRMFF,TRBJ1-1,TRBV6-4,.,TRBD1
TGTGCCAGTACGGGAGATACGCAGTATTTT,CASTGDTQYF,TRBJ2-3,TRBV19,.,.
TGCGCCAGCAGCTTGGAAGTTAGCGGAGCAGCAGATACGCAGTATTTT,CASSLEVSGAADTQYF,TRBJ2-3,TRBV5-1,.,.
TGTGCCAGCAGTCGCGTTGCAGGGAACACTGAAGCTTTCTTT,CASSRVAGNTEAFF,TRBJ1-1,TRBV2,few,.